Sequencing of this T cell receptor (beta chain) was carried out in a study of cytomegalovirus exposure and HLA in healthy donors. The primer mix had 60 Vbeta and 13 Jbeta primers. Here immunoSEQ multiplex PCR was the method, and the copy in TCRdb shows in-frame clones only, minus some. The profile shows around 190,000 clones, about 9% of them singletons. In the case of this clone: Its antigen is still unknown.

The CDR3 spans 16 residues. Trimming removed 7 bases from V and 5 bases from J, with 20 bases in between. Germline-derived CDR1 and CDR2 are SEHNR and FQNEAQ (reference sequence). Broader study findings: In a later analysis, the majority of CMV-associated beta chains seemingly showed HLA restriction. The authors listed 150 or so TCR beta chains as cytomegalovirus-associated. When a later analysis was performed, an Asian-associated ancestry cluster reportedly had fewer N-insertions than the roughly 700-donor mean. TCR beta V- and J-gene trimming, according to a later analysis, was linked to a missense DCLRE1C variant.

This chain uses TRBV7-9 with TRBJ2-2; D perhaps matches TRBD2 (6 bases). The receptor comes from a woman in her 30s in good health and CMV-seropositive. Sequencing input: PBMCs. CDR3 coding DNA: TGTGCCAGCACTCCCAGGAGCGGGTTAAGGACCGGGGAGCTGTTTTTT. Translation gives CASTPRSGLRTGELFF. Full variable domain (rest looked up from reference TRBV7-9 and TRBJ2-2): DTGVSQNPRHKITKRGQNVTFRCDPISEHNRLYWYRQTLGQGPEFLTYFQNEAQLEKSRLLSDRFSAERPKGSFSTLEIQRTEQGDSAMYLCASTPRSGLRTGELFFGEGSRLTVL.